Presented here are 29 T cell receptor beta chains from one specimen sequenced in a study of cytomegalovirus exposure and HLA in healthy donors. With 60 Vbeta and 13 Jbeta primers, the PCR was carried out. The table came from immunoSEQ multiplex PCR; TCRdb's copy has only in-frame clones and leaves some out. The sample carries roughly 200,000 clones, 65% to 85% recorded once. Sequencing input: PBMCs. The receptors were sampled from a female donor in good health and CMV-seronegative.

The chain carries TRBV5-6 and TRBJ2-1; a possible D gene is TRBD1 (6 bases). With 4 bases removed from V and 3 bases from J, the gap between germline ends came to 20 bases. Germline V gives CDR1 SGHDT, CDR2 YYEEEE. CDR3 length equals 17 residues. The CDR3 DNA reads as TGTGCCAGCAGCCATACCTTCTCCAACAGGGACTACAATGAGCAGTTCTTC. This gives the protein CASSHTFSNRDYNEQFF.

The rearrangement uses TRBV27 and TRBJ2-3; no reliable D call. In germline, CDR1 is MNHEY, CDR2 SMNVEV (reference sequence). V was shortened by 4 bases and J by 0 bases, with 5 bases between the two germline ends. The CDR3 is made up of 13 amino acids. The CDR3 is CASSSYSTDTQYF. The CDR3 DNA reads as TGTGCCAGCAGTTCCTATAGCACAGATACGCAGTATTTT.

This clone was counted once. One end of the junction fails to match germline, which may point to a read error. This chain joins TRBV7-7 and TRBJ2-2, with 8 bases that match TRBD1. Germline lookup yields CDR1 SSHAT and CDR2 FNYEAQ (reference sequence). The CDR3 is made up of 13 amino acids. In DNA, the CDR3 is TGTGCTAGCAGCTCGGACAGGGCCGGGGAGCTGTTTTTT. This gives the protein CASSSDRAGELFF.

The rearrangement uses TRBV5-1 and TRBJ1-2, with 8 bases aligning to TRBD1. The CDR3 sequence is 14 residues long. After removal of 4 bases from V and 1 base from J, the junction contained 3 bases not matched to a gene. CDR1 is SGHRS and CDR2 is YFSETQ in the germline V gene. The CDR3 sequence is CASSGTGYNYGYTF. In DNA form, the CDR3 reads TGCGCCAGCAGCGGGACAGGTTATAACTATGGCTACACCTTC.

The genes are TRBV5-1 and TRBJ2-1; D is unclear. Germline V gene sequence: CDR1 SGHRS, CDR2 YFSETQ. V was cut by 0 bases and J by 0 bases, with 7 bases left in between. The CDR3 totals 15 residues. CDR3 residues: CASSLARSSYNEQFF. The CDR3 bases are TGCGCCAGCAGCTTGGCAAGGAGCTCCTACAATGAGCAGTTCTTC.

This chain connects TRBV28 to TRBJ2-3; TRBD2 matches at 9 bases. V was clipped by 3 bases and J by 1 base; unmatched bases: 5. Germline V gene data show CDR1 as MDHEN and CDR2 as SYDVKM. The CDR3 spans 16 residues. DNA for the CDR3: TGTGCCAGCAGTTTGCTCGCTAGCGGGGGCACAGATACGCAGTATTTT. Translation gives CASSLLASGGTDTQYF.

The chain carries TRBV5-1 and TRBJ1-1, with no clear D. Germline values: CDR1 SGHRS, CDR2 YFSETQ. The CDR3 spans 15 residues. The V end lost 1 base, the J end lost 0 bases, and 10 bases lay between the germline ends. The CDR3 spells CASSLLGGMNTEAFF. The CDR3 DNA is TGCGCCAGCAGCTTGCTCGGAGGCATGAACACTGAAGCTTTCTTT.

The gene calls are TRBV7-9 and TRBJ2-6; D perhaps matches TRBD1 (5 bases). Germline V gives CDR1 SEHNR, CDR2 FQNEAQ (reference sequence). Deletions cut 1 base from V and 1 base from J, with 11 bases between. The CDR3 covers 17 residues. The CDR3 protein is CASSLGPGISGANVLTF. For the CDR3, the DNA is TGTGCCAGCAGCTTAGGACCAGGGATTTCTGGGGCCAACGTCCTGACTTTC.

Comments on this clone: The junction shows a germline mismatch at one end, possibly a read error. The V and J genes are TRBV7-9 and TRBJ1-5; 7 bases line up with TRBD1. CDR3 size: 14 residues. The germline V gene has CDR1 SEHNR and CDR2 FQNEAQ (reference sequence). CDR3 in amino acids: CSSSSDRINQPQHF. The CDR3 DNA follows: TGTTCCAGCAGCTCGGACAGGATTAATCAGCCCCAGCATTTT.

The chain links TRBV10-3 to TRBJ2-5, with TRBD1 as a possible D gene (6 bases). CDR3 length equals 16 residues. The V end lost 3 bases, the J end lost 5 bases, and 19 bases lay between the germline ends. CDR1 is ENHRY, CDR2 SYGVKD, per germline. CDR3 bases: TGTGCCATCAGTGACCCCTACAGGGTTCTGTGGGAGACCCAGTACTTC. Translation gives CAISDPYRVLWETQYF.

The rearrangement links TRBV5-1 to TRBJ1-2; D perhaps matches TRBD1 (6 bases). This CDR3 is built from 14 residues. V shed 3 bases and J shed 2 bases, with 11 bases lying between them. The germline V gene has CDR1 SGHRS and CDR2 YFSETQ. The CDR3 DNA is TGCGCCAGCAGCTCGACAGGAGGCAACTATGGCTACACCTTC. It encodes CASSSTGGNYGYTF. The variable domain in full, with the rest retrieved from reference TRBV5-1 and TRBJ1-2, is KAGVTQTPRYLIKTRGQQVTLSCSPISGHRSVSWYQQTPGQGLQFLFEYFSETQRNKGNFPGRFSGRQFSNSRSEMNVSTLELGDSALYLCASSSTGGNYGYTFGSGTRLTVV.

This chain links TRBV6-1 with TRBJ1-2; no reliable D call. The CDR3 is 13 amino acids. V was trimmed by 2 bases and J by 2 bases, leaving 6 bases between them. Germline V CDR1 and CDR2: MNHNS, SASEGT. CDR3 amino acids: CASSEKQNYGYTF. The CDR3 DNA follows: TGTGCCAGCAGTGAAAAACAGAACTATGGCTACACCTTC.

This rearrangement joins TRBV11-3 to TRBJ1-1, with D possibly matching TRBD1 (5 bases). The CDR3 runs 15 residues. V lost 5 bases, J lost 0 bases, and 13 bases lay in between. Germline V gives CDR1 SGHNT, CDR2 YENEEA. The CDR3 loop is CASSIGSRVNTEAFF. CDR3 bases: TGTGCCAGCAGCATAGGGTCCAGGGTGAACACTGAAGCTTTCTTT.

This chain uses TRBV4-1 with TRBJ2-7; 8 bases are a match to TRBD2. Trimming at V came to 4 bases and at J to 0 bases, leaving 17 bases not matched to a gene. Germline V lookup: CDR1 MGHRA, CDR2 YSYEKL. This CDR3 spans 19 amino acids. CDR3 sequence: CASSPLFGAGDPASYEQYF. The DNA for the CDR3 is TGCGCCAGCAGCCCCCTGTTTGGAGCGGGAGATCCGGCCTCCTACGAGCAGTACTTC.

This chain links TRBV7-9 with TRBJ2-3, with 8 bases matching TRBD2. The CDR3 spans 17 residues. V dropped 2 bases and J dropped 6; count of bases not matched to a gene: 13. Germline V gene lookup returns CDR1 SEHNR and CDR2 FQNEAQ (reference sequence). CDR3 sequence reads: CASSLNPAGGPFDTQYF. CDR3 in DNA: TGTGCCAGCAGCTTAAACCCCGCGGGGGGACCTTTTGATACGCAGTATTTT.

V is TRBV7-8 and J is TRBJ2-7; TRBD2 agrees at 8 bases. Per germline, CDR1 SGHVS and CDR2 FQNEAQ. This CDR3 contains 15 residues. The trim removed 3 bases at V and 5 bases at J, leaving 9 bases unmatched. The CDR3 is CASSFSGTSRHEQYF. CDR3 nucleotides: TGTGCCAGCAGCTTCTCCGGGACTAGTCGCCACGAGCAGTACTTC.

V and J are TRBV6-5 and TRBJ1-1, with D possibly matching TRBD1 (5 bases). Per germline, CDR1 MNHEY and CDR2 SVGAGI. The germline V and J ends were trimmed by 2 bases and 6 bases, with 16 bases remaining between them. This CDR3 region has 15 residues. The CDR3 DNA reads TGTGCCAGCAGTTACCCAGGGACTTCTGTCGCTGAAGCTTTCTTT. Protein product: CASSYPGTSVAEAFF.

The chain couples TRBV7-6 to TRBJ1-4; TRBD1 aligns across 9 bases. The CDR3 length is 15 residues. The V gene's germline CDR1 is SGHVS and CDR2 FNYEAQ. Germline trimming cut 5 bases from V and 7 bases from J; bases unmatched to any gene: 8. CDR3 residues: CASSLNRGLREKLFF. Written as DNA, the CDR3 is TGTGCCAGCAGCCTCAACAGGGGGCTGCGTGAAAAACTGTTTTTT.

Here the CDR3 reads CASSPWTGANTGELFF. The CDR3 DNA sequence: TGTGCCAGCAGCCCATGGACAGGGGCGAACACCGGGGAGCTGTTTTTT. This rearrangement joins TRBV7-8 to TRBJ2-2, with 9 positions matching TRBD1. The CDR3 has 16 residues. Germline values: CDR1 SGHVS, CDR2 FQNEAQ. V lost 5 bases and J lost 0; bases outside the gene matches: 4.

The chain couples TRBV25-1 to TRBJ2-3; no firm D call. CDR3 length equals 12 residues. The germline V and J ends were trimmed by 4 bases and 2 bases, with 4 bases remaining between them. CDR1 is MGHDK, CDR2 SYGVNS, per germline. CDR3 coding DNA: TGTGCCAGCAGTGGCGCCACAGATACGCAGTATTTT. Amino acid sequence: CASSGATDTQYF.

The chain recombines TRBV7-8 with TRBJ2-3; possibly TRBD1 for D (6 bases). The V gene's germline CDR1 is SGHVS and CDR2 FQNEAQ. The ends were cut back, 5 bases at V and 0 bases at J, with 12 bases in the middle. The CDR3 contains 15 residues. CDR3 bases: TGTGCCAGCAGCGACCACAGGGATAGCACAGATACGCAGTATTTT. Residues: CASSDHRDSTDTQYF.

This clone was counted only a few times. The chain couples TRBV11-2 to TRBJ1-4; tentative D call: TRBD1 (5 bases). Germline CDR1 is SGHAT and CDR2 is FQNNGV. This CDR3 has 15 amino acids. V lost 4 bases, J lost 2 bases, and 11 bases lay in between. CDR3 nucleotides: TGTGCCAGCAGCTACGCCGGGGGGACTAATGAAAAACTGTTTTTT. Translated, it gives CASSYAGGTNEKLFF.

The chain uses TRBV5-1 and TRBJ2-5, with 12 bases that match TRBD2. The DNA end is more similar to TRBJ2-7, so the J call may be wrong. The CDR3 covers 15 residues. The germline CDR1 and CDR2 sequences are SGHRS and YFSETQ. For the CDR3, the DNA is TGCGCCAGCAGCCAGACCGGGACTAGCGGGTACGAGCAGTACTTC. Its translation: CASSQTGTSGYEQYF.

This clone was picked up a small number of times. This chain uses TRBV7-9 with TRBJ2-3; TRBD2 is a possible D gene (5 bases). Per the germline V gene, CDR1 is SEHNR and CDR2 is FQNEAQ (reference sequence). Deletions cut 1 base from V and 9 bases from J, with 8 bases between. The CDR3 runs 12 residues. The DNA of the CDR3 is TGTGCCAGCAGCTTAGGAGGAGGAACGCAGTATTTT. It encodes CASSLGGGTQYF. The full variable domain, with the rest looked up from reference TRBV7-9 and TRBJ2-3, is DTGVSQNPRHKITKRGQNVTFRCDPISEHNRLYWYRQTLGQGPEFLTYFQNEAQLEKSRLLSDRFSAERPKGSFSTLEIQRTEQGDSAMYLCASSLGGGTQYFGPGTRLTVL.

This chain links TRBV5-6 with TRBJ2-7, with 7 bases fitting TRBD2. The CDR3 has 16 residues. The germline CDR1 and CDR2 sequences are SGHDT and YYEEEE. Losses at the gene ends were 2 bases for V and 0 bases for J; bases not matched to a gene: 8. CDR3 sequence reads: CASSFKASGYSYEQYF. CDR3 nucleotide sequence: TGTGCCAGCAGCTTTAAGGCTAGCGGTTACTCCTACGAGCAGTACTTC. The full variable domain, completed using reference TRBV5-6 and TRBJ2-7, is DAGVTQSPTHLIKTRGQQVTLRCSPKSGHDTVSWYQQALGQGPQFIFQYYEEEERQRGNFPDRFSGHQFPNYSSELNVNALLLGDSALYLCASSFKASGYSYEQYFGPGTRLTVT.

This clone was detected once. The gene calls are TRBV4-3 and TRBJ2-6, with TRBD2 matching over 11 bases. CDR1 is LGHNA, CDR2 YSLEER, per germline. Trimming cost V 5 bases and J 1 base; bases outside gene matches: 7. The CDR3 totals 18 residues. CDR3 DNA: TGCGCCAGCAGCTTTACTAGCGGGAGATATTCTGGGGCCAACGTCCTGACTTTC. It is translated as CASSFTSGRYSGANVLTF.

This sequence joins TRBV10-3 and TRBJ2-3; a weak D match, TRBD2 (7 bases). V gave up 11 bases and J gave up 2 bases, with 14 bases separating them. Germline loops: CDR1 ENHRY, CDR2 SYGVKD. This CDR3 comprises 13 residues. Here the CDR3 DNA reads TGTGCCTCACGGGGGGCCGACACAGATACGCAGTATTTT. Its protein product is CASRGADTDTQYF.

The V gene is TRBV5-1, the J gene TRBJ2-2; D is perhaps TRBD1 (6 bases). Germline CDR1 and CDR2: SGHRS and YFSETQ. The V end lost 7 bases, the J end lost 3 bases, and 10 bases lay between the germline ends. There are 13 residues in the CDR3. The CDR3 is CASQDSYTGELFF. The DNA for the CDR3 is TGCGCCAGCCAGGACAGCTACACCGGGGAGCTGTTTTTT.

The V call is TRBV2, the J call TRBJ2-7, with a possible D match to TRBD2 (5 bases). This CDR3 contains 15 residues. The ends were cut back, 1 base at V and 6 bases at J, with 16 bases in the middle. Per germline, CDR1 SNHLY and CDR2 FYNNEI. The CDR3 bases are TGTGCCAGCAGTGAAGAGGGCCTGGGAGTCTCCGAGCAGTACTTC. Amino acids: CASSEEGLGVSEQYF.